Shown below are 27 T cell receptor beta chains from a single sample sequenced in a study of shared clonotypes between healthy human individuals. The repertoire was sequenced with immunoSEQ multiplex PCR; TCRdb's copy has only in-frame clones and lacks some. The sample has about 2,500,000 clones, more than 80% seen once. Sequences were obtained from naive CD4+ T cells sorted from blood. Subset indicated: CD45RA+ positively selected. The receptor set was obtained from a man aged 18 to 30 in good health.

The chain joins TRBV5-4 to TRBJ2-1, with 8 bases fitting TRBD2. This CDR3 comprises 16 residues. Losses at the gene ends were 1 base for V and 6 bases for J; bases not matched to a gene: 9. Germline CDR1 SGHNT, CDR2 YYREEE (reference sequence). Written as DNA, the CDR3 is TGTGCCAGCAGCTTGTCTCTGCGGGAGGTCTCCAATGAGCAGTTCTTC. Translation: CASSLSLREVSNEQFF.

This chain joins TRBV18 and TRBJ1-5; D is unresolved. The CDR3 contains 15 residues. The germline gives CDR1 KGHSH, CDR2 LQKENI. Trimming removed 1 base at V and 7 bases at J, with 14 bases between. The CDR3 region is CASSPRRGSGQPQHF. CDR3 nucleotides: TGTGCCAGCTCACCACGCCGCGGAAGCGGGCAGCCCCAGCATTTT.

V and J are TRBV19 and TRBJ1-1; the D is unclear. The length of the CDR3 is 13 residues. Germline CDR1 reads LNHDA; CDR2 reads SQIVND (reference sequence). V lost 6 bases and J lost 1, with 9 bases in between. CDR3 region: CASSSVGNTEAFF. CDR3 DNA: TGTGCCAGTAGCTCCGTGGGGAACACTGAAGCTTTCTTT.

This chain uses TRBV5-1 with TRBJ2-1, with a possible D match to TRBD2 (6 bases). Germline CDR1 is SGHRS and CDR2 is YFSETQ. V was trimmed by 2 bases and J by 2 bases, leaving 20 bases between them. This CDR3 is built from 18 residues. CDR3 protein: CASSFQPTGSHAYNEQFF. CDR3 coding DNA: TGCGCCAGCAGCTTCCAACCTACCGGGAGCCATGCCTACAATGAGCAGTTCTTC.

The chain joins TRBV2 to TRBJ2-3; 13 bases line up with TRBD2. Germline V gene lookup returns CDR1 SNHLY and CDR2 FYNNEI. The CDR3 is made up of 14 amino acids. V shed 6 bases and J 5 bases; nucleotides not matched to a gene: 2. CDR3 in DNA: TGTGCCAGCAGACTAGCGGGGGGGATAGATACGCAGTATTTT. Translating it yields CASRLAGGIDTQYF.

The V gene is TRBV11-2, the J gene TRBJ1-3; no clear D gene. CDR3 length: 12 amino acids. CDR1 SGHAT and CDR2 FQNNGV come from the germline V gene. Deletions cut 3 bases from V and 4 bases from J, with 4 bases between. The CDR3 nucleotides read TGTGCCAGCAGCTTCGACGGAAACACCATATATTTT. It yields the protein CASSFDGNTIYF.

The sample holds a few counts of this clone. The chain uses TRBV6-6 and TRBJ1-6; 7 bases are shared with TRBD1. From germline, CDR1 is MNHNY and CDR2 SVGAGI (reference sequence). The ends lost 6 bases at V and 6 bases at J; junction bases unmatched: 2. This CDR3 is 13 amino acids long. This chain's CDR3 is CASRTGTNSPLHF. Here the CDR3 DNA reads TGTGCCAGCAGGACAGGGACTAATTCACCCCTCCACTTT.

This rearrangement joins TRBV10-3 to TRBJ1-1; D gene ambiguous. V was trimmed by 0 bases and J by 7 bases, leaving 9 bases between them. The CDR3 runs to 13 residues. Germline CDR1 ENHRY, CDR2 SYGVKD. The CDR3 nucleotides are TGTGCCATCAGTGAGTCCGGATTGAGTGAAGCTTTCTTT. Protein sequence: CAISESGLSEAFF.

The chain links TRBV6-5 to TRBJ1-5, with D unclear. The CDR3 loop spans 11 amino acids. In germline, CDR1 is MNHEY, CDR2 SVGAGI. V was clipped by 6 bases and J by 4 bases, with 4 bases between them. CDR3 protein: CASSPNQPQHF. CDR3 in DNA: TGTGCCAGCAGCCCAAATCAGCCCCAGCATTTT.

This chain joins TRBV27 and TRBJ2-7, with TRBD2 matching over 13 bases. The V and J ends lost 5 bases and 5 bases, in that order; junction bases with no gene match: 3. The CDR3 covers 14 residues. Germline lookup yields CDR1 MNHEY and CDR2 SMNVEV (reference sequence). CDR3 bases: TGTGCCAGCAGTCGGACTAGCGGGGGTCACGAGCAGTACTTC. Translating gives CASSRTSGGHEQYF.

The table lists this clone with a few counts. The rearrangement joins TRBV30 to TRBJ1-2; unclear D gene. Trimming cost V 5 bases and J 2 bases, with 6 bases left between them. The CDR3 is 11 residues long. CDR1 and CDR2 (germline): GTSNPN, SVGIG (reference sequence). The CDR3 bases are TGTGCCTGGGTCCTCAACTATGGCTACACCTTC. Translated: CAWVLNYGYTF.

The chain carries TRBV7-8 and TRBJ2-7, with 9 bases lining up with TRBD2. The CDR3 runs 15 residues. The V segment lost 2 bases and the J segment 3 bases; nucleotides outside the gene matches: 5. In germline, CDR1 is SGHVS, CDR2 FQNEAQ. The CDR3 loop is CASSLRQREVYEQYF. CDR3 in DNA: TGTGCCAGCAGCTTAAGGCAGCGGGAGGTCTACGAGCAGTACTTC.

The rearrangement links TRBV27 to TRBJ1-6; 9 bases fit TRBD1. Trimming cost V 3 bases and J 7 bases; bases outside gene matches: 4. There are 15 residues in the CDR3. From germline, CDR1 is MNHEY and CDR2 SMNVEV (reference sequence). The CDR3 nucleotides read TGTGCCAGCAGTTTTGGGACAGGGAGGAATTCACCCCTCCACTTT. Translating gives CASSFGTGRNSPLHF.

In this sample, this clone turned up once. This chain joins TRBV7-2 and TRBJ2-2; 10 positions agree with TRBD1. V trimming: 5 bases; J trimming: 8 bases; junction bases outside the gene matches: 5. Germline CDR1 reads SGHTA; CDR2 reads FQGNSA. The CDR3 loop spans 14 amino acids. The DNA for the CDR3 is TGTGCCAGCAGCGTCGACAGGGGGCCTGGGGAGCTGTTTTTT. It yields the protein CASSVDRGPGELFF.

This chain uses TRBV2 with TRBJ2-2, with 13 bases fitting TRBD2. Germline CDR1 reads SNHLY; CDR2 reads FYNNEI. V was clipped by 8 bases and J by 5 bases; unmatched bases: 8. CDR3 length equals 16 residues. CDR3 in amino acids: CASVSGTSGKTGELFF. The CDR3, as DNA: TGTGCCAGCGTCTCCGGGACTAGCGGGAAAACCGGGGAGCTGTTTTTT.

The chain carries TRBV19 and TRBJ2-7, with 7 bases aligning to TRBD1. This CDR3 contains 15 residues. V dropped 6 bases and J dropped 1; count of bases not matched to a gene: 9. Germline CDR1 LNHDA, CDR2 SQIVND (reference sequence). The CDR3 nucleotides read TGTGCCAGTAGCTACAGGGGAGAAGGGTCCTACGAGCAGTACTTC. Translated: CASSYRGEGSYEQYF.

The chain links TRBV10-1 to TRBJ2-3; D uncertain. Trimming removed 3 bases from V and 5 bases from J, with 3 bases in between. Germline CDR1 reads WNHNN; CDR2 reads SYGVQD (reference sequence). The CDR3 sequence is 11 residues long. CDR3 residues: CASSDRDTQYF. As DNA, the CDR3 is TGCGCCAGCAGTGACCGAGATACGCAGTATTTT.

V usage is TRBV28 and J usage is TRBJ2-5, with 8 nucleotides matching TRBD1. This CDR3 is 12 amino acids long. Germline V gene data show CDR1 as MDHEN and CDR2 as SYDVKM. The trim removed 5 bases at V and 4 bases at J, leaving 0 bases unmatched. The chain's CDR3 is CASSTGGETQYF. The CDR3 bases are TGTGCCAGCAGTACAGGGGGAGAGACCCAGTACTTC. The variable domain in full, with the rest retrieved from reference TRBV28 and TRBJ2-5, is DVKVTQSSRYLVKRTGEKVFLECVQDMDHENMFWYRQDPGLGLRLIYFSYDVKMKEKGDIPEGYSVSREKKERFSLILESASTNQTSMYLCASSTGGETQYFGPGTRLLVL.

The chain employs TRBV5-4 and TRBJ2-7; no clear D gene. CDR1 SGHNT and CDR2 YYREEE come from the germline V gene (reference sequence). V dropped 2 bases and J dropped 7 bases, with 10 bases sitting between them. The CDR3 is 12 residues long. The CDR3 DNA sequence: TGTGCCAGCAGCTTTCCCTTGGGGGAGCAGTACTTC. It encodes CASSFPLGEQYF.

The genes are TRBV19 and TRBJ2-1; D may correspond to TRBD1 or TRBD2 (7 bases each). The CDR3 has 15 residues. Germline CDR1 reads LNHDA; CDR2 reads SQIVND (reference sequence). Trimming took 4 bases from V and 2 from J, leaving 12 bases between them. The CDR3 protein is CASSRGGQPYNEQFF. CDR3 coding DNA: TGTGCCAGTAGTAGGGGGGGACAGCCCTACAATGAGCAGTTCTTC.

This chain uses TRBV25-1 with TRBJ2-1, with TRBD2 matching over 12 bases. The CDR3 is 16 residues long. Per germline, CDR1 MGHDK and CDR2 SYGVNS. V lost 8 bases to trimming and J lost 6 bases; unmatched junction nucleotides: 11. The CDR3 region has the DNA TGTGCCAGCGGAACACGTACTAGCGGGAGGCCCAATGAGCAGTTCTTC. As protein: CASGTRTSGRPNEQFF.

The chain joins TRBV4-1 to TRBJ1-2; perhaps TRBD1 as D (5 bases). Germline V lookup: CDR1 MGHRA, CDR2 YSYEKL. V dropped 0 bases and J dropped 7 bases, with 15 bases sitting between them. The CDR3 covers 15 residues. This CDR3 reads CASSQESGGRGGYTF. Here the CDR3 DNA reads TGCGCCAGCAGCCAAGAATCGGGGGGAAGAGGTGGCTACACCTTC.

On this clone itself: Different DNA sequences within this sample yield the same CDR3. V usage is TRBV7-9 and J usage is TRBJ2-5; TRBD1 agrees at 11 bases. V trimming: 5 bases; J trimming: 1 base; junction bases outside the gene matches: 3. The CDR3 spans 15 residues. CDR1 is SEHNR, CDR2 FQNEAQ, per germline (reference sequence). The CDR3 region is CASSPGTGGQETQYF. For the CDR3, the DNA is TGTGCCAGCAGCCCCGGGACAGGGGGCCAAGAGACCCAGTACTTC.

On this clone itself: Additional DNA sequences in this sample encode the identical CDR3. The chain is built from TRBV9 and TRBJ2-5; weak D call: TRBD2 (5 bases). Trimming took 2 bases from V and 5 from J, leaving 10 bases between them. Germline V gene sequence: CDR1 SGDLS, CDR2 YYNGEE. CDR3 length: 13 residues. The CDR3 loop is CASSVEGGETQYF. DNA of the CDR3: TGTGCCAGCAGCGTTGAGGGTGGGGAGACCCAGTACTTC.

The V call is TRBV6-5, the J call TRBJ1-3, with a tentative D call TRBD1 (6 bases). CDR1 and CDR2 (germline): MNHEY, SVGAGI. The CDR3 totals 16 residues. Trimming pared 6 bases from V and 4 bases from J, leaving 19 bases between. This chain's CDR3 is CASSYLTPGDGNTIYF. The CDR3 bases are TGTGCCAGCAGCTACCTTACCCCAGGGGACGGAAACACCATATATTTT.

The table lists this clone with a count of one. This sequence joins TRBV2 and TRBJ2-7, with TRBD1 matching 8 bases. Germline V gene sequence: CDR1 SNHLY, CDR2 FYNNEI. The CDR3 runs 14 residues. J lost 0 bases, V lost 6 bases, and 4 bases had no gene match. CDR3: CASRVRGHSYEQYF. CDR3 nucleotides: TGTGCCAGCAGGGTCAGGGGGCACTCCTACGAGCAGTACTTC.

This chain uses TRBV6-6 with TRBJ1-6; D is possibly TRBD1 (5 bases). The CDR3 sequence is 14 residues long. V was shortened by 8 bases and J by 2 bases, with 10 bases between the two germline ends. Germline CDR1 reads MNHNY; CDR2 reads SVGAGI (reference sequence). The CDR3 spells CASGVGPYNSPLHF. The CDR3 coding sequence is TGTGCCAGCGGTGTGGGGCCCTATAATTCACCCCTCCACTTT.